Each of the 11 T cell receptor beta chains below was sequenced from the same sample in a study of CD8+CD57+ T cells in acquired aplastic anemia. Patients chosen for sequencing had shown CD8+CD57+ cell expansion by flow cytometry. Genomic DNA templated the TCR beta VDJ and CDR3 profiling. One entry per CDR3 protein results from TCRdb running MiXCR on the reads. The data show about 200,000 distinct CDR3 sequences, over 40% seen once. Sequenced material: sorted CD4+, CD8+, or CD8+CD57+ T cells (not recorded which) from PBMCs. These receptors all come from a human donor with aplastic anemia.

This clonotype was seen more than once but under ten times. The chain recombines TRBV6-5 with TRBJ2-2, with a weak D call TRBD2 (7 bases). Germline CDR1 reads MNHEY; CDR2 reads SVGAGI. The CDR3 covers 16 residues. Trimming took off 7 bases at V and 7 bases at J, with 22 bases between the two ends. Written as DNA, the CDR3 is TGTGCCAGCACCCGAGGGAGGGGGGGGGCAAACGGGGAGCTGTTTTTT. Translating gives CASTRGRGGANGELFF.

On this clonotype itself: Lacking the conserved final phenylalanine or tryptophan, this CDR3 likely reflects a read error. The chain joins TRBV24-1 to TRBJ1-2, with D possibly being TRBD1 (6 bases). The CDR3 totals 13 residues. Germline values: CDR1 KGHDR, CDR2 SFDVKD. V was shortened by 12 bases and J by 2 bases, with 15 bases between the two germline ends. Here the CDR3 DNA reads TGTGCCCCTGGACGGAGGGGGAACTATGGCTACACCTCC. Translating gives CAPGRRGNYGYTS.

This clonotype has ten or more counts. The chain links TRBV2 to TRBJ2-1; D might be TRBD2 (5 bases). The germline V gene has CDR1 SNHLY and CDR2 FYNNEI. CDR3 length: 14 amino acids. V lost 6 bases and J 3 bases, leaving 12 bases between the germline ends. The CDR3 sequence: CASSTIRGYNEQFF. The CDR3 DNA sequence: TGTGCCAGCAGCACTATCCGGGGCTACAATGAGCAGTTCTTC.

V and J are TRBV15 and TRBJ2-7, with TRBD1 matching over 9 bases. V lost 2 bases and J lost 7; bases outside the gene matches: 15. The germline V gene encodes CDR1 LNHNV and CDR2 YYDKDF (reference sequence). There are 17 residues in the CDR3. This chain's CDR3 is CATSRSRDLGQGLEQYF. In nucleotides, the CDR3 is TGTGCCACCAGCAGAAGTAGAGATTTAGGACAGGGGTTGGAGCAGTACTTC.

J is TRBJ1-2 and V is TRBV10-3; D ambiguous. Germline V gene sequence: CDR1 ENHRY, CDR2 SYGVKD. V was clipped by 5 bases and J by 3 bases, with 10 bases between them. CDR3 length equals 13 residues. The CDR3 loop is CAISPEQDYGYTF. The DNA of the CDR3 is TGTGCCATCAGTCCGGAGCAAGACTATGGCTACACCTTC.

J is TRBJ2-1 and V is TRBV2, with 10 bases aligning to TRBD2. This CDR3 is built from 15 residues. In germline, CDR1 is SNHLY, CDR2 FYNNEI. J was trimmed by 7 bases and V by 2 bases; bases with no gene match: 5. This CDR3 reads CASSEISGGANEQFF. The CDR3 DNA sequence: TGTGCCAGCAGTGAAATCAGCGGGGGGGCAAATGAGCAGTTCTTC.

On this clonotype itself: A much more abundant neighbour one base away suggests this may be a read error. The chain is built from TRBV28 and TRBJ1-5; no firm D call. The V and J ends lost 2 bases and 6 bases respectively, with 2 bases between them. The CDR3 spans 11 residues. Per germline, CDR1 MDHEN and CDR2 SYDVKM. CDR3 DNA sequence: TGTGCCAGCAGTTTACCTCAGCCCCAGCATTTT. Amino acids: CASSLPQPQHF.

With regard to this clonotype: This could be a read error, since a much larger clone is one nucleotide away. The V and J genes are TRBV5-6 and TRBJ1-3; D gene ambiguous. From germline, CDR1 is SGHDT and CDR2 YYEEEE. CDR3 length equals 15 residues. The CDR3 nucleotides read TGTGCCAGCAGCTTGGGCCCGGGCTCTGGAAACATCATATATTTT. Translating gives CASSLGPGSGNIIYF.

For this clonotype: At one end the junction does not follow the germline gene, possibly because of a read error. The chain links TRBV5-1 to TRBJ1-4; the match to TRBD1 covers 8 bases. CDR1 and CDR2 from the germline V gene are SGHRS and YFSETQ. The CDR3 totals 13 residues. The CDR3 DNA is TGCGCCAGCGACAGGGGTAGTGATGAAAAACTGTCTTTT. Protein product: CASDRGSDEKLSF. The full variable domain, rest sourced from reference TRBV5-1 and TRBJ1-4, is KAGVTQTPRYLIKTRGQQVTLSCSPISGHRSVSWYQQTPGQGLQFLFEYFSETQRNKGNFPGRFSGRQFSNSRSEMNVSTLELGDSALYLCASDRGSDEKLSFGSGTQLSVL.

CDR3 protein: CASSSEGQGITDTQYF. The DNA of the CDR3 is TGTGCCAGCAGTTCAGAGGGACAGGGGATCACAGATACGCAGTATTTT. V is TRBV2 and J is TRBJ2-3; 10 bases fit TRBD1. CDR3 size: 16 residues. Germline lookup yields CDR1 SNHLY and CDR2 FYNNEI. The V and J ends lost 5 bases and 2 bases, in that order; junction bases with no gene match: 7.

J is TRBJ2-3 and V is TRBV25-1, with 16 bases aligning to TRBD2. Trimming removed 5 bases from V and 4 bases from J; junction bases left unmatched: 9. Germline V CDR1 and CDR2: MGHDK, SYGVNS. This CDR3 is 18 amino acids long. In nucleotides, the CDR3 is TGTGCCAGCAGTCCGACCCAGGGACTAGCGGGGGGGCCAGATACGCAGTATTTT. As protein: CASSPTQGLAGGPDTQYF.